The entry that follows covers one TCR beta chain sequence. The sample comes from a study of T cells in Graves' hyperthyroidism and ophthalmopathy. RNA transcripts were the template for amplifying TCR beta CDR3 regions. The primer set for the first-round RT-PCR of the TCR CDR3 was HTBI. TCRdb reprocessed the multiplex PCR reads via MiXCR and lists one record per CDR3 protein. Of roughly 500,000 distinct CDR3 sequences in the sample, over 35% were seen once. V gave up 7 bases and J gave up 0 bases, with 21 bases separating them. The CDR3 has 16 residues. The germline V gene has CDR1 SQVTM and CDR2 ANQGSEA.

Sequences were obtained from peripheral blood or thyroid tissue (not recorded which). The origin of this receptor is an adult woman with Graves' disease, either hyperthyroidism or ophthalmopathy (not recorded which). The V gene is TRBV29-1, the J gene TRBJ1-2; TRBD1 is a possible D gene (6 bases). The CDR3 DNA reads as TGCAGCGCCGCTGCCACAGGGACTTACCCTAACTATGGCTACACCTTC. Translated, it gives CSAAATGTYPNYGYTF.